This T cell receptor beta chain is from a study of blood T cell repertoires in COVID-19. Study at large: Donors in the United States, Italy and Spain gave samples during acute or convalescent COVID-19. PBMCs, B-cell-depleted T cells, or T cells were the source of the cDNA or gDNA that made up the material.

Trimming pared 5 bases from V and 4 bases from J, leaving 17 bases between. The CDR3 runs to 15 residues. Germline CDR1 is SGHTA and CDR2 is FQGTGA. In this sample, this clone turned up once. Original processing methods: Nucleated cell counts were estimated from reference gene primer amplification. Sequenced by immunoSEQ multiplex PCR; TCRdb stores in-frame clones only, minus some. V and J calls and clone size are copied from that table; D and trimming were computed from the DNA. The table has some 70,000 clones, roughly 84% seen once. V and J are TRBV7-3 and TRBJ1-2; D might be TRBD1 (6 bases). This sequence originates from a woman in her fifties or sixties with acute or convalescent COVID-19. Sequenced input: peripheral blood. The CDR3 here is CASSPLGGESYGYTF. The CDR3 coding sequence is TGTGCCAGCAGCCCACTAGGGGGGGAAAGCTATGGCTACACCTTC.